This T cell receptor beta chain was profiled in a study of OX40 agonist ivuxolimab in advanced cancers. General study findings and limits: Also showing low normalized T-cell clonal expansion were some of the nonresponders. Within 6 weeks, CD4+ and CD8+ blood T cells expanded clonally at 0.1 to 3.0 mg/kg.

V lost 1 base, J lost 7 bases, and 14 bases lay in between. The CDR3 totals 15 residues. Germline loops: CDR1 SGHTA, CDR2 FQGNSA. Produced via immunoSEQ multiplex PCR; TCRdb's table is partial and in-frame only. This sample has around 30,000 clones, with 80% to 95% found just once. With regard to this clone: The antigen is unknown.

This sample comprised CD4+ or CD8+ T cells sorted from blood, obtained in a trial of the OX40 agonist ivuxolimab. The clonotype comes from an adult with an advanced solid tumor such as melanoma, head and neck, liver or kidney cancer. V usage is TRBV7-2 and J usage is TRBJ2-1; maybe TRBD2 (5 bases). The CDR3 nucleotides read TGTGCCAGCAGCTTAGGGGTAGCGCGGACGAATGAGCAGTTCTTC. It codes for CASSLGVARTNEQFF.